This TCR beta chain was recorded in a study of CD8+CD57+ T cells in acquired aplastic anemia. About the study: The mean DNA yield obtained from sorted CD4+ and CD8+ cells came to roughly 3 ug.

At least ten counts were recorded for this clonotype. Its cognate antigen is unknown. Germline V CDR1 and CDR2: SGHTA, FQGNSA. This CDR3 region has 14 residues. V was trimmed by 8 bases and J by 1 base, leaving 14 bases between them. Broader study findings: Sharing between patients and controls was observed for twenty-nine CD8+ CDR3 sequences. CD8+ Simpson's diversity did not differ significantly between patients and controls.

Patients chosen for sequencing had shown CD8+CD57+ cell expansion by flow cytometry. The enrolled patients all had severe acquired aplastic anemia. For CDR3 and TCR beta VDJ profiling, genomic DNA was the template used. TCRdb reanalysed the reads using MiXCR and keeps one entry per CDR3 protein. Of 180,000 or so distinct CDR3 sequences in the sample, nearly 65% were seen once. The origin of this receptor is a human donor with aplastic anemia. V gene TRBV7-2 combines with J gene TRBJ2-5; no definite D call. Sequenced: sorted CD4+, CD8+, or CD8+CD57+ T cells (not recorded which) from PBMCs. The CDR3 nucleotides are TGTGCCAGCGCCAAGAGGTTAACCCAAGAGACCCAGTACTTC. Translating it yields CASAKRLTQETQYF.